Listed here are 3 T cell receptor beta chains from one sample, sequenced in a study. The sorted Tregs were CD4+CD25+CD127-/low cells. MiXCR, run by TCRdb on the 5' RACE reads, gives a single entry per CDR3 protein. The sample lists some 7,000 distinct CDR3 sequences, over 70% occurring once. Specimen: tumor-infiltrating Tregs sorted from the breast tumor. Receptors were obtained from a female donor with breast cancer.

The gene calls are TRBV20-1 and TRBJ2-7; the D gene is possibly TRBD2 (5 bases). Looked up from germline, CDR1 is DFQATT and CDR2 is SNEGSKA (reference sequence). The V end was cut by 1 base, the J end by 6 bases, with 13 bases between. The CDR3 runs 13 residues. The CDR3 protein is CSARVPGISEQYF. In DNA form, the CDR3 reads TGCAGTGCTAGAGTCCCGGGAATCTCCGAGCAGTACTTC.

This chain joins TRBV20-1 and TRBJ2-5; D uncertain. Germline loops: CDR1 DFQATT, CDR2 SNEGSKA (reference sequence). The CDR3 consists of 13 residues. V was pared by 3 bases and J by 0 bases, with 8 bases between. The CDR3 coding sequence is TGCAGTGCTAGCTTTCTAGACCAAGAGACCCAGTACTTC. This sequence encodes CSASFLDQETQYF.

A single count supports this clonotype. The chain has TRBV4-1 and TRBJ2-5, with D possibly being TRBD1 (6 bases). The CDR3 consists of 14 residues. Trimming left V 4 bases short and J 1 base short, with 10 bases between. Germline CDR1 is MGHRA and CDR2 is YSYEKL. CDR3 protein: CASSPRTAQETQYF. In DNA, the CDR3 is TGCGCCAGCAGCCCGAGGACAGCCCAAGAGACCCAGTACTTC.